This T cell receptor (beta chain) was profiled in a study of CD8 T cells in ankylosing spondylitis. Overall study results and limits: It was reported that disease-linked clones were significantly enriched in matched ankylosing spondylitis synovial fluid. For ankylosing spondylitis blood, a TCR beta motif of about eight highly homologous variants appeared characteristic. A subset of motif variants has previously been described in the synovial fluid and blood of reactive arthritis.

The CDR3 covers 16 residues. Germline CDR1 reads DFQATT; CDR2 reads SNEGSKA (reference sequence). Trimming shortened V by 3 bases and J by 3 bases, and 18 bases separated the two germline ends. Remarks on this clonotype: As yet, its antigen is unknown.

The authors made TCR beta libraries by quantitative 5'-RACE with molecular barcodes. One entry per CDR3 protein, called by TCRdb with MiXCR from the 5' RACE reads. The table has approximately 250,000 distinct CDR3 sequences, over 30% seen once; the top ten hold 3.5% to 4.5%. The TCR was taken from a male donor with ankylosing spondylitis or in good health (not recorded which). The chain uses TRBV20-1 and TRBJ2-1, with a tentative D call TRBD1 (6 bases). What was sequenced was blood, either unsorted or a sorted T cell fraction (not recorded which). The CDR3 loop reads CSARSQGRTRYNEQFF. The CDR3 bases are TGCAGTGCTAGGAGTCAGGGGCGGACACGCTACAATGAGCAGTTCTTC.